This TCR beta chain was found in a study of blood T cell repertoires in COVID-19 (dated by TCRdb to the early 2020s). With respect to the entire study: Samples from collaborators originated in the United States, Italy and Spain and spanned both the acute and convalescent phases of COVID-19. Deeply sampled blood TCRbeta repertoires from subjects exposed to, actively infected with, or recovered from COVID-19 were included in the dataset. Where HLA class I and class II types were available, the types were taken from metadata supplied by the sample provider, not from assay-based typing. Nearly every sample came with metadata listing a de-identified subject ID, COVID-19 status, age in years and sex. The repertoires were made available in a free public database intended to serve as a resource for research on the immune response to SARS-CoV-2. The material from the prospective study consisted of cDNA or gDNA derived from T cells, B-cell-depleted T cells, or PBMCs. Samples were obtained from the ongoing ImmuneRACE study (first 160 participants) and from some 1,200 subjects provided by 6 global collaborators.

As for this clone: The target of this receptor is not known. No clone much larger than this one lies a single base away; base qualities are absent.

In the germline V gene (reference sequence), CDR1 corresponds to SGHAT and CDR2 to FQDESV. Compared with germline, V lacks 5 bases and J lacks 6 bases; bases without a gene match: 6. Inclusive of the bounding cysteine and phenylalanine, the CDR3 is 14 residues long. Only the CDR3 DNA is retained, 42 bases long and in frame from the first base. Broad study findings and their caveats: The amount of clinical and demographic metadata varied by source and participant and was provided uncurated.

Participants in the prospective study were aged about 18 to 100 years, lived in about two dozen United States geographic areas, and enrolled through a virtual design. To assign participants to cohorts, the prospective study relied on clinical history that participants themselves reported in a screening survey and a study questionnaire. Recovered participants in ImmuneRACE Cohort 3 were defined as having two consecutive negative NP/OP PCR tests, clearance from a healthcare professional, or resolution of symptoms. In the prospective study, mobile phlebotomists collected whole blood, serum and a nasopharyngeal or oropharyngeal swab from each participant. Participants in the prospective study had the option to provide additional blood draws and questionnaires over a roughly two-month period. Before DNA extraction, blood samples from the prospective study were shipped at room temperature or frozen.

The immunoSEQ Assay, a bias-controlled multiplex PCR, was used to amplify TCRbeta CDR3 regions from genomic DNA. In the authors' own workflow: The number of nucleated cells in each sample was estimated by amplification of reference gene primers within the assay. To quantify the absolute abundance of each unique TCRbeta CDR3 rearrangement, sequence reads were collapsed and filtered. For each sample, productive Simpson clonality was calculated as the square root of Simpson's diversity index over productive rearrangements. Held by TCRdb, this immuneACCESS table contains in-frame sequences only and omits some clones. Under half of the omission traces to an unresolved V gene where checked; the cause of the rest is unknown. The D gene and trimming were derived from the DNA, and the V and J assignments and clone size from that table. The sample includes 250,000 to 350,000 clones, with around 89% observed a single time. Less than 2.5% of the sample goes to the ten largest clones.

This sequence was found in a woman aged 18 to 35 who had recovered from COVID-19. The receptor chain draws on TRBV11-1 and TRBJ2-2; 7 central nucleotides agree with TRBD1. The source material was PBMCs or T cells enriched from blood (not recorded which). The CDR3 reads CASSILQGSGELFF. The nucleotides are TGTGCCAGCAGCATACTACAGGGGTCCGGGGAGCTGTTTTTT.